The 10 T cell receptor beta chains below were found in one sample sequenced in a study of T cell repertoires in cytomegalovirus infection. Using its own MiXCR run on the reads, TCRdb lists one record per CDR3 protein. The sample carries some 130,000 distinct CDR3 sequences, less than 9.5% recorded once. Sequencing used PBMCs. The receptors here all came from a human donor in good health (CMV status not recorded). Some clones in this sample may be carry-over from other donors' samples.

This clonotype showed up many times. V is TRBV29-1 and J is TRBJ2-1, with TRBD2 matching 10 bases. Germline loops: CDR1 SQVTM, CDR2 ANQGSEA. The CDR3 sequence is 15 residues long. Trimming took 4 bases from V and 3 from J; bases not matched to a gene: 6. The CDR3 sequence: CSVGRSGGDYNEQFF. The DNA of the CDR3 is TGCAGCGTTGGACGAAGCGGGGGGGACTACAATGAGCAGTTCTTC.

This clonotype showed up many times. At one boundary the junction diverges from the germline segment, which might be a read error. J is TRBJ1-2 and V is TRBV7-3; possible D gene TRBD1, 6 bases. This CDR3 spans 12 amino acids. CDR1 and CDR2 (germline): SGHTA, FQGTGA. CDR3 nucleotides: TGTGCCAGCAGCTTACAGGACAGCCCTCCTATCTTC. Translation: CASSLQDSPPIF.

The rearrangement joins TRBV25-1 to TRBJ2-5; possibly TRBD2 for D (6 bases). Germline loops: CDR1 MGHDK, CDR2 SYGVNS. The CDR3 has 16 residues. Trimming removed 3 bases from V and 5 bases from J, with 19 bases in between. The CDR3 here is CASSDLRLTSLETQYF. Here the CDR3 DNA reads TGTGCCAGCAGTGATTTGCGGTTGACTAGTCTGGAGACCCAGTACTTC.

The chain links TRBV23-1 to TRBJ1-1; D is possibly TRBD1 (5 bases). TRBV23-1 is an ORF for which the function is uncertain. The CDR3 runs 13 residues. The ends were cut back, 0 bases at V and 11 bases at J, with 13 bases in the middle. CDR3 nucleotides: TGCGCCAGCAGTCAATCGACGGGAGGGACGGCTTTCTTT. Amino acid sequence: CASSQSTGGTAFF.

This clonotype was seen many times. The gene calls are TRBV19 and TRBJ2-5; D is tentatively TRBD1 or TRBD2 (5 bases each). The CDR3 contains 16 residues. Trimming stripped 3 bases from V and 1 base from J, with 15 bases between. Germline values: CDR1 LNHDA, CDR2 SQIVND (reference sequence). CDR3 in amino acids: CASSMIGGKGQETQYF. In DNA form, the CDR3 reads TGTGCCAGTAGTATGATTGGGGGAAAGGGCCAAGAGACCCAGTACTTC.

This clonotype was seen many times. This chain connects TRBV5-5 to TRBJ2-2, with D tentatively TRBD2 (5 bases). The CDR3 loop spans 14 amino acids. The germline CDR1 and CDR2 sequences are SGHKS and YYEKEE (reference sequence). Between the trimmed V and J ends, which lost 2 bases and 5 bases, there was a span of 10 bases. The DNA for the CDR3 is TGTGCCAGCAGCTTAAGAGGAGGAACCGGGGAGCTGTTTTTT. This sequence encodes CASSLRGGTGELFF.

The CDR3 protein is CSASGGVSQPQHF. CDR3 nucleotide sequence: TGCAGTGCCTCTGGGGGAGTGAGTCAGCCCCAGCATTTT. The chain has TRBV20-1 and TRBJ1-5; the D gene is possibly TRBD1 (5 bases). Trimming removed 6 bases from V and 6 bases from J, with 15 bases in between. This CDR3 has 13 residues. Germline V CDR1 and CDR2: DFQATT, SNEGSKA (reference sequence).

The chain recombines TRBV20-1 with TRBJ2-2; 7 bases line up with TRBD1. The V segment lost 6 bases and the J segment 6 bases; nucleotides outside the gene matches: 4. There are 12 residues in the CDR3. Germline assignment: CDR1 DFQATT and CDR2 SNEGSKA (reference sequence). DNA for the CDR3: TGCAGTGCCCCGAGGGGGCCCGGGGAGCTGTTTTTT. Its translation is CSAPRGPGELFF.

This clonotype occurred a few times. The rearrangement links TRBV18 to TRBJ1-2, with TRBD1 matching 8 bases. Germline CDR1 reads KGHSH; CDR2 reads LQKENI. V lost 3 bases to trimming and J lost 8 bases; unmatched junction nucleotides: 11. CDR3 length: 15 residues. The CDR3 coding sequence is TGTGCCAGCTCACCGGCGGGGCAGGGGGCGGACGGCTACACCTTC. This codes for CASSPAGQGADGYTF.

This chain links TRBV10-3 with TRBJ2-7; perhaps TRBD1 as D (6 bases). The V and J ends lost 9 bases and 7 bases respectively, with 19 bases between them. This CDR3 contains 13 residues. Germline V gene sequence: CDR1 ENHRY, CDR2 SYGVKD. This CDR3 reads CAMGSGAPSEQYF. The CDR3 DNA follows: TGTGCCATGGGGTCAGGGGCCCCCTCGGAGCAGTACTTC.